This paragraph reports one T cell receptor beta chain. The record originates from a study of blood T cell repertoires in COVID-19. Study as a whole: Samples taken during acute and convalescent COVID-19 were collected in the United States, Italy and Spain. Sample material is recorded as cDNA or gDNA derived from T cells, B-cell-depleted T cells, or PBMCs.

In the source study's methods: Amplification of reference gene primers provided the estimated nucleated cell counts. The assay was immunoSEQ multiplex PCR, and TCRdb's table has in-frame clones only and misses some. That table gives V, J and clone size, and the DNA gave D and trimming. The sample consists of around 170,000 clones, approximately 88% of them appearing once. V was shortened by 1 base and J by 8 bases, with 18 bases between the two germline ends. The V gene's germline CDR1 is SGDLS and CDR2 YYNGEE. The CDR3 loop spans 15 amino acids. The chain combines TRBV9 with TRBJ1-1, with D unclear. Sequencing was done on a sample of peripheral blood. This sequence was found in a woman aged 25 to 39 with acute or convalescent COVID-19. CDR3 nucleotide sequence: TGTGCCAGCAGCGTAACGAACGCGGTTGGAGGGGAAGCTTTCTTT. As protein: CASSVTNAVGGEAFF.